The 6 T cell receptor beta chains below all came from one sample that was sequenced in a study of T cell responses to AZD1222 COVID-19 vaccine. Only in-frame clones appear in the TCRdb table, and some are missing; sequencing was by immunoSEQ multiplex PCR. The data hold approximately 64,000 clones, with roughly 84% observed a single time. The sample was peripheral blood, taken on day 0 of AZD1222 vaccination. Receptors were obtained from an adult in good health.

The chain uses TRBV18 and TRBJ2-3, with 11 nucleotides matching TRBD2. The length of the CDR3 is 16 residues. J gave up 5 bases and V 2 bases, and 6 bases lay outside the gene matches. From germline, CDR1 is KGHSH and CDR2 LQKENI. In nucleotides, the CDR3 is TGTGCCAGCTCACCATATAGCGGGGGGGCAAGAGATACGCAGTATTTT. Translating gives CASSPYSGGARDTQYF.

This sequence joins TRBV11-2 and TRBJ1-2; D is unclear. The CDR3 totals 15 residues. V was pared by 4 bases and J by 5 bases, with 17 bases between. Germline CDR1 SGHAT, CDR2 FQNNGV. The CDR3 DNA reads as TGTGCCAGCAGCTCTATTAGGACGGATGAATATGGCTACACCTTC. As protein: CASSSIRTDEYGYTF.

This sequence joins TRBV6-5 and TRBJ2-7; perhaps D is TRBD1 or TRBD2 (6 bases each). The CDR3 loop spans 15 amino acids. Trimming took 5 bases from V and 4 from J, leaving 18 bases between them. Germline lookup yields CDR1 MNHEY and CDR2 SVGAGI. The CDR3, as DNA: TGTGCCAGCAGTACGCCGACCCTAGGGGGGTACGAGCAGTACTTC. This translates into CASSTPTLGGYEQYF.

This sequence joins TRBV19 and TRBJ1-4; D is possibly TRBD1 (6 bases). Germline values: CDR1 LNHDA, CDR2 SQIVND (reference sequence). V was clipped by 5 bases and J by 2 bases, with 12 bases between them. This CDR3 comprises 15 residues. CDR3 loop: CASSANRATNEKLFF. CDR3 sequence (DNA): TGTGCCAGTAGTGCGAACAGGGCCACTAATGAAAAACTGTTTTTT.

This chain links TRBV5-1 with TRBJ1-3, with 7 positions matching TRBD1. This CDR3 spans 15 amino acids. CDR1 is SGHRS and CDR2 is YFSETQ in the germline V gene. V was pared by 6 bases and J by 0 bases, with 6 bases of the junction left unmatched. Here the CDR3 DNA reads TGCGCCAGCACCCAGGGGGGCGGCTCTGGAAACACCATATATTTT. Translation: CASTQGGGSGNTIYF.

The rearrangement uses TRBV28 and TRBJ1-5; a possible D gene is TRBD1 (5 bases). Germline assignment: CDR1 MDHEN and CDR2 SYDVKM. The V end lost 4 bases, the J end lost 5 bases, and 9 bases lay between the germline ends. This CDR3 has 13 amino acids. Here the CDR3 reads CASSWGNDQPQHF. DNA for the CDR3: TGTGCCAGCAGTTGGGGCAACGATCAGCCCCAGCATTTT.